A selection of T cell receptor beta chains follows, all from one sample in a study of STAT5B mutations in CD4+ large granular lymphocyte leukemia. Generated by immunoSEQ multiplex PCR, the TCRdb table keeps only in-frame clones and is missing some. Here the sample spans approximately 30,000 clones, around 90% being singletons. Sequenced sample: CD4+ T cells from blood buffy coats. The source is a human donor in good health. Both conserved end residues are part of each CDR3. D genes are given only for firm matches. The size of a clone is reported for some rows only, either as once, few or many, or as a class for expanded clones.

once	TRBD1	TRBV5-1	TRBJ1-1	CASSGEGQGARTEAFF	TGCGCCAGCAGCGGGGAGGGACAGGGGGCGCGTACTGAAGCTTTCTTT
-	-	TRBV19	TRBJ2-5	CASSSQTGSETQYF	TGTGCCAGTAGCTCCCAAACTGGGTCAGAGACCCAGTACTTC
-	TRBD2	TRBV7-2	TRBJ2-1	CASSSRTSGRGNEQFF	TGTGCCAGCAGCTCACGGACTAGCGGGAGAGGCAATGAGCAGTTCTTC
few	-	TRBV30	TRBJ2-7	CAWGSRSYEQYF	TGTGCCTGGGGTTCCCGCTCCTACGAGCAGTACTTC
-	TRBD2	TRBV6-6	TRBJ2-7	CASSSRGGANYEQYF	TGTGCCAGCAGTTCCCGGGGGGGAGCAAACTACGAGCAGTACTTC
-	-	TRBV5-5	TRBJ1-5	CASSLGEQGRGQPQHF	TGTGCCAGCAGCTTGGGGGAACAGGGAAGGGGTCAGCCCCAGCATTTT
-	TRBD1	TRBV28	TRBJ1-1	CAAPPRTTTGGPEAFF	TGTGCTGCCCCACCGAGGACAACGACAGGGGGACCTGAAGCTTTCTTT
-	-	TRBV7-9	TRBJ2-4	CASSLTGDLPTQYF	TGTGCCAGCAGCTTAACCGGGGATCTCCCCACTCAGTACTTC
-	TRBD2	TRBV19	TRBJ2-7	CASSMRGTSSYEQYF	TGTGCCAGTAGTATGAGGGGGACTAGCAGCTACGAGCAGTACTTC
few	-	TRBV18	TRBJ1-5	CASSPRGEGQPQHF	TGTGCCAGCTCACCACGAGGGGAAGGGCAGCCCCAGCATTTT
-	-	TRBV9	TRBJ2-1	CASSEGLDFNEQFF	TGTGCCAGCAGCGAGGGACTGGACTTCAATGAGCAGTTCTTC
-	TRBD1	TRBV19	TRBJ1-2	CASSPRGRDYGYTF	TGTGCCAGTAGTCCCAGGGGGCGCGACTATGGCTACACCTTC
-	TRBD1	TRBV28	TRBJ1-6	CASSQGQQFSLHF	TGTGCCAGCAGCCAGGGACAGCAGTTCTCCCTCCACTTT
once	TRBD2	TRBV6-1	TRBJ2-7	CASSEAGGRTHEQYF	TGTGCCAGCAGTGAAGCGGGCGGGAGAACCCACGAGCAGTACTTC
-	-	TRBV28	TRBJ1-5	CASRPRRRVATGDQPQHF	TGTGCCAGCAGACCCCGCCGACGGGTTGCGACGGGAGATCAGCCCCAGCATTTT
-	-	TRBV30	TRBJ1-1	CAWSAGTGNTEAFF	TGTGCCTGGAGTGCCGGGACGGGGAACACTGAAGCTTTCTTT
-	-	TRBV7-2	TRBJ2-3	CASTRQGGDTQYF	TGTGCCAGCACACGGCAGGGTGGAGATACGCAGTATTTT
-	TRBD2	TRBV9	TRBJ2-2	CASRGSGSFPTGELFF	TGTGCCAGCCGGGGTAGCGGGAGTTTCCCCACCGGGGAGCTGTTTTTT
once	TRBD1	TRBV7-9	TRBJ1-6	CASSWGQGNSPLHF	TGTGCCAGCAGCTGGGGACAGGGAAATTCACCCCTCCACTTT
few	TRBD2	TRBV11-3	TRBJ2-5	CASSLAGGPQETQYF	TGTGCCAGCAGCTTAGCGGGAGGCCCCCAAGAGACCCAGTACTTC
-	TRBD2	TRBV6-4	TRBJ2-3	CASSPGLAGGSTDTQYF	TGTGCCAGCAGTCCCGGACTAGCGGGAGGTAGCACAGATACGCAGTATTTT
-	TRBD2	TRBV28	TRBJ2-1	CASGGLAAGYNEQFF	TGTGCCAGCGGGGGACTAGCGGCTGGATACAATGAGCAGTTCTTC
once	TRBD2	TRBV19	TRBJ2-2	CASSIGGRRPSSMFGELFF	TGTGCCAGTAGTATCGGCGGGAGACGACCCAGTTCGATGTTCGGGGAGCTGTTTTTT
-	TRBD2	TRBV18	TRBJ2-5	CASAGLAGETQYF	TGTGCCAGCGCCGGACTAGCGGGAGAGACCCAGTACTTC
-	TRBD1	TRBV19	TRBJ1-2	CASTQGEQGNYGYTF	TGTGCCAGTACCCAAGGAGAACAGGGGAACTATGGCTACACCTTC
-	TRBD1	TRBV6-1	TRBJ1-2	CASSPTRTGDGYTF	TGTGCCAGCAGTCCGACCCGGACAGGGGATGGCTACACCTTC
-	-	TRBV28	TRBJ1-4	CASHRGSNEKLFF	TGTGCCAGCCACCGGGGTTCTAATGAAAAACTGTTTTTT
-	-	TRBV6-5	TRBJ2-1	CASSYSSIGYNEQFF	TGTGCCAGCAGTTACTCGTCCATCGGTTACAATGAGCAGTTCTTC
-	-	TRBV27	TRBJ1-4	CASSPTGPREKLFF	TGTGCCAGCAGCCCGACAGGCCCTAGGGAAAAACTGTTTTTT
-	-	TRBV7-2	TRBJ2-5	CASSPLGGRETQYF	TGTGCCAGCAGCCCCCTCGGGGGCCGGGAGACCCAGTACTTC
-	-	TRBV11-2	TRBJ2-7	CASSRENGVSYEQYF	TGTGCCAGCAGCCGAGAGAACGGTGTTTCCTACGAGCAGTACTTC
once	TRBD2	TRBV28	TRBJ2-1	CASSFGLAGGVHNEQFF	TGTGCCAGCAGTTTCGGACTAGCGGGAGGTGTCCACAATGAGCAGTTCTTC
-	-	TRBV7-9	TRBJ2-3	CASSPRAASTDTQYF	TGTGCCAGCAGCCCTCGGGCGGCGAGCACAGATACGCAGTATTTT
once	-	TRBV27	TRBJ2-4	CASSRGGDLLGGGLAKNIQYF	TGTGCCAGCAGTCGAGGGGGTGACCTCCTGGGGGGAGGGTTAGCCAAAAACATTCAGTACTTC
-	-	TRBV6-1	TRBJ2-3	CASSRTWGDTQYF	TGTGCCAGCAGCCGAACTTGGGGAGATACGCAGTATTTT
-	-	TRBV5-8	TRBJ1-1	CASSFNPGVNTEAFF	TGTGCCAGCAGCTTCAACCCGGGTGTAAACACTGAAGCTTTCTTT
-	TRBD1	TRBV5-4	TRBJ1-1	CASSLGGQGAEAFF	TGTGCCAGCAGCTTGGGGGGACAGGGGGCTGAAGCTTTCTTT
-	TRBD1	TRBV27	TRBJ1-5	CASSLSHRGPNQPQHF	TGTGCCAGCAGTTTATCCCACAGGGGACCCAATCAGCCCCAGCATTTT
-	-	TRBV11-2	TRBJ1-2	CASSKPARPYGYTF	TGTGCCAGCAGCAAACCCGCGAGGCCCTATGGCTACACCTTC
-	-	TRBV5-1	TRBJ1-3	CARVRDTIYF	TGCGCCAGGGTTCGGGACACCATATATTTT